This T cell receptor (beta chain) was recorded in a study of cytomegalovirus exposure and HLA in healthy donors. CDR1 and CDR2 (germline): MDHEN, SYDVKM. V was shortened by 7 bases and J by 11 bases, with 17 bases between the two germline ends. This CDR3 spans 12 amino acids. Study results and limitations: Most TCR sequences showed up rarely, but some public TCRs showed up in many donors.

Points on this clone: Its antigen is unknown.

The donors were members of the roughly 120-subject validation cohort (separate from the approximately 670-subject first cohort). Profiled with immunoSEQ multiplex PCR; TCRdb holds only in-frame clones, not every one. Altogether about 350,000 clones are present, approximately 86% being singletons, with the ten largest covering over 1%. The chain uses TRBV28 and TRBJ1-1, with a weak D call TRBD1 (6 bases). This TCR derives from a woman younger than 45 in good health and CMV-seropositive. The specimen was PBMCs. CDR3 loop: CASTIQGMEAFF. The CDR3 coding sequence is TGTGCCAGCACAATTCAGGGGATGGAGGCTTTCTTT.